Following are 3 T cell receptor beta chains from one sample sequenced in a study of CD8 T cells in ankylosing spondylitis. TCRdb re-analysed the 5' RACE reads in MiXCR, keeping a single row per CDR3 protein. The repertoire holds 150,000 to 250,000 distinct CDR3 sequences, with around 13% as singletons. Sequencing was done on a sample of blood, either unsorted or a sorted T cell fraction (not recorded which). These receptors came from a male donor with ankylosing spondylitis or in good health (not recorded which).

The V call is TRBV12-3 or TRBV12-4, the J call TRBJ2-1; D is undetermined. There are 16 residues in the CDR3. V shed 3 bases and J shed 0 bases, with 12 bases lying between them. CDR3 sequence (DNA): TGTGCCAGCAGTTTTTCGGCAGGCCCCTCCTACAATGAGCAGTTCTTC. Protein sequence: CASSFSAGPSYNEQFF.

J is TRBJ2-5 and V is TRBV7-9; TRBD2 is a possible D gene (6 bases). Germline values: CDR1 SEHNR, CDR2 FQNEAQ (reference sequence). CDR3 length: 14 amino acids. Trimming cost V 10 bases and J 3 bases, with 18 bases left between them. The CDR3, as DNA: TGTGCCACCTCCCCTCCCCCTAGCGAAGAGACCCAGTACTTC. Translation: CATSPPPSEETQYF.

The table lists this clonotype with a few counts. This sequence joins TRBV4-1 and TRBJ1-5; no definite D call. The germline V gene has CDR1 MGHRA and CDR2 YSYEKL. Trimming cost V 0 bases and J 3 bases, with 9 bases left between them. This CDR3 has 15 amino acids. This CDR3 is CASSQDKTVNQPQHF. Here the CDR3 DNA reads TGCGCCAGCAGCCAAGATAAAACAGTCAATCAGCCCCAGCATTTT.